This TCR beta chain was retrieved from a study of prognosis after radiotherapy for stage I lung cancer. Study-wide background: Delivery of radiotherapy was by SBRT in 3 to 5 fractions at a biologically effective dose of at least 100 Gy. General study results and limits: Patients given stereotactic body radiation therapy showed fewer unique TCR clones afterward, median 10,088 versus 6,861.

Two rounds of multiplex PCR amplified TCR beta CDR3 from genomic DNA. First-round PCR used primers specific to each TRBV and TRBJ gene. TCRdb reanalysed the multiplex PCR reads using MiXCR and keeps one entry per CDR3 protein. The data contain about 24,000 distinct CDR3 sequences, about 36% of them singletons. Every member of the patient group was node-negative on CT and PET/CT (none had prior chemotherapy, radiotherapy or other malignancies). Peripheral venous blood was drawn in approximately 6-milliliter volumes, with a draw taken at each of two separate time points. In its sample, this clonotype was seen many times. The target antigen is unknown. V lost 3 bases, J lost 0 bases, and 7 bases stayed unmatched. Per the germline V gene, CDR1 is SGDLS and CDR2 is YYNGEE. CDR3 length: 16 amino acids.

This chain joins TRBV9 and TRBJ2-3; 7 bases are shared with TRBD1. The input for sequencing was PBMCs, taken before or after stereotactic body radiation therapy (not recorded which). This TCR came from a donor of 50 years or more with non-small cell lung cancer. The CDR3 DNA reads TGTGCCAGCAGCGACGACAGGGTAGGGAGCACAGATACGCAGTATTTT. Protein sequence: CASSDDRVGSTDTQYF. Together with reference TRBV9 and TRBJ2-3, the CDR3 gives the full variable domain: DSGVTQTPKHLITATGQRVTLRCSPRSGDLSVYWYQQSLDQGLQFLIQYYNGEERAKGNILERFSAQQFPDLHSELNLSSLELGDSALYFCASSDDRVGSTDTQYFGPGTRLTVL.